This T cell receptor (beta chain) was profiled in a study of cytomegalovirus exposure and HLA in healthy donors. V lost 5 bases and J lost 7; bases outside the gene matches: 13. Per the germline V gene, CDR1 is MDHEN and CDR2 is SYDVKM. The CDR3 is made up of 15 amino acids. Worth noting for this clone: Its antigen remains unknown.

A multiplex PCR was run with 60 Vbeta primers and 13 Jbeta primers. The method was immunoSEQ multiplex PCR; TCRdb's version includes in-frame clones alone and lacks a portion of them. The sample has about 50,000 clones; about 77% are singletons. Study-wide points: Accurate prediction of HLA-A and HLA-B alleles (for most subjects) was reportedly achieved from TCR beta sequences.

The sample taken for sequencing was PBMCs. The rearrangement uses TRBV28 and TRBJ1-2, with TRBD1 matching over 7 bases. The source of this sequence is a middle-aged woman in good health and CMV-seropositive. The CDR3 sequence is CASSPTRPGTAGYTF. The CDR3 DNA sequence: TGTGCCAGCAGTCCCACGCGCCCTGGGACAGCTGGCTACACCTTC.